This T cell receptor beta chain was found in a study of early T cells in non-severe SARS-CoV-2 infection. The germline gives CDR1 SGHTA, CDR2 FQGNSA. This CDR3 spans 13 amino acids. V was trimmed by 5 bases and J by 1 base, leaving 8 bases between them. Molecules of cDNA were individually given unique molecular identifiers that were attached to them. Via MiXCR, TCRdb re-called the 5' RACE reads, giving one row per CDR3 protein. The data contain 21,000 or so distinct CDR3 sequences, 5.3% of them seen just once; the ten biggest clones take up around 10%. This clonotype was recorded at least ten times. The sequence derives from an adult who was a healthcare worker with PCR-confirmed SARS-CoV-2 infection or an uninfected control (not recorded which). The specimen sequenced was whole blood. The chain combines TRBV7-2 with TRBJ1-1; tentative D call: TRBD1 (5 bases). In DNA, the CDR3 is TGTGCCAGCAGCGTACAGGAGAACACTGAAGCTTTCTTT. The encoded protein is CASSVQENTEAFF.